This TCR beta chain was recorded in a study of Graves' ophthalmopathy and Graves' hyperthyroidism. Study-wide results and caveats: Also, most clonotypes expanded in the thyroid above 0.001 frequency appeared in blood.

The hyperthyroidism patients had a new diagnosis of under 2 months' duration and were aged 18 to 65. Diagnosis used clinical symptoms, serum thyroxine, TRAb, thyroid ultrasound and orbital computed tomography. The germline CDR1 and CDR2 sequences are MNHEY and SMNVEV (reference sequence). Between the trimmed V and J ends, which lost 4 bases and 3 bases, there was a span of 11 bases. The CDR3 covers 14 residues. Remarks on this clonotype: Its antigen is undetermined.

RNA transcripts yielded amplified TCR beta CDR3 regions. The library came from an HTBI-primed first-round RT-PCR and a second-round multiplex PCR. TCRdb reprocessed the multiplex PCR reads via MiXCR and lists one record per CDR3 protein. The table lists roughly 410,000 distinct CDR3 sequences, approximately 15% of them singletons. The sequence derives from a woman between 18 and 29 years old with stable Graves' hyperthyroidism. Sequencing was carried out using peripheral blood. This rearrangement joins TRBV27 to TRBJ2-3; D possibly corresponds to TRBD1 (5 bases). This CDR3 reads CASSSSRQTDTQYF. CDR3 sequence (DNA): TGTGCCAGCAGTTCCTCGAGACAGACAGATACGCAGTATTTT.